The 30 T cell receptor beta chains below were found in one sample sequenced in a study of T cells in localized non-small cell lung cancer. TCRdb's table, derived via immunoSEQ multiplex PCR, lists solely in-frame clones and lacks some. The sample lists 2,500 to 3,000 clones; roughly 29% were seen once. The material sequenced was lung tumor tissue, taken before any cancer treatment. These receptors were taken from a female donor over 55 with stage I lung adenocarcinoma.

The genes are TRBV11-3 and TRBJ1-3; no definite D call. Deletions cut 2 bases from V and 4 bases from J, with 9 bases between. CDR1 is SGHNT and CDR2 is YENEEA in the germline V gene. CDR3 size: 14 residues. CDR3 sequence: CASSLPGGGNTIYF. DNA for the CDR3: TGTGCCAGCAGCTTACCCGGAGGGGGAAACACCATATATTTT.

This clone is classed as large. The gene calls are TRBV25-1 and TRBJ2-7; 7 bases align to TRBD1. V lost 3 bases and J lost 4; bases outside the gene matches: 9. The CDR3 spans 15 residues. The germline gives CDR1 MGHDK, CDR2 SYGVNS. The CDR3 DNA is TGTGCCAGCAGTGACCCAGGGGGTGTTTGGTACGAGCAGTACTTC. Translation gives CASSDPGGVWYEQYF.

The CDR3: CASSLVALDTEAFF. CDR3 sequence (DNA): TGTGCCAGCAGCTTGGTGGCCCTGGACACTGAAGCTTTCTTT. This chain joins TRBV11-3 and TRBJ1-1, with D unclear. V lost 3 bases to trimming and J lost 3 bases, with 11 bases between them. This CDR3 has 14 amino acids. Germline CDR1 is SGHNT and CDR2 is YENEEA.

This clone was observed a handful of times. The chain joins TRBV19 to TRBJ1-5; D not resolved. Trimming pared 2 bases from V and 6 bases from J, leaving 5 bases between. Looked up from germline, CDR1 is LNHDA and CDR2 is SQIVND (reference sequence). The CDR3 has 12 residues. DNA of the CDR3: TGTGCCAGTAGTATATTCGGTCAGCCCCAGCATTTT. It encodes CASSIFGQPQHF.

The V gene is TRBV28, the J gene TRBJ1-3; D gene uncertain. V was cut by 4 bases and J by 1 base, with 11 bases left in between. CDR3 length equals 15 residues. From germline, CDR1 is MDHEN and CDR2 SYDVKM. In DNA form, the CDR3 reads TGTGCCAGCAGTTCAGCCGAGATATCTGGAAACACCATATATTTT. This gives the protein CASSSAEISGNTIYF.

V usage is TRBV30 and J usage is TRBJ1-2; 10 bases agree with TRBD1. Germline CDR1 and CDR2: GTSNPN and SVGIG (reference sequence). The CDR3 length is 15 residues. V shed 4 bases, J shed 3 bases, and the junction held 8 bases outside the gene matches. DNA of the CDR3: TGTGCCTGGACCTCCGACAGGGGGCTCTACTATGGCTACACCTTC. This encodes CAWTSDRGLYYGYTF.

The chain couples TRBV2 to TRBJ1-1; unclear D gene. Germline CDR1 and CDR2: SNHLY and FYNNEI. The CDR3 spans 12 residues. V shed 6 bases and J shed 7 bases, with 12 bases lying between them. CDR3: CASSFSPIEAFF. Here the CDR3 DNA reads TGTGCCAGCAGCTTTAGTCCGATTGAAGCTTTCTTT.

This clone qualifies as medium-sized (0.01 to 0.1%). The V and J genes are TRBV6-8 and TRBJ1-6; 8 positions agree with TRBD1. The germline CDR1 and CDR2 sequences are MNHGY and SAAAGT. Germline trimming cut 5 bases from V and 6 bases from J; bases unmatched to any gene: 6. The CDR3 has 15 residues. This chain's CDR3 is CASSTGTGGNSPLHF. In DNA, the CDR3 is TGTGCCAGCAGTACAGGGACAGGAGGTAATTCACCCCTCCACTTT.

The rearrangement uses TRBV29-1 and TRBJ2-5, with D possibly TRBD1 on 6 matching bases. Per the germline V gene, CDR1 is SQVTM and CDR2 is ANQGSEA. V shed 6 bases and J shed 5 bases, with 13 bases lying between them. There are 12 residues in the CDR3. Here the CDR3 DNA reads TGCAGCGTCCCCAGGGGTTCTGAGACCCAGTACTTC. Translating gives CSVPRGSETQYF. Full variable domain (missing parts from reference TRBV29-1 and TRBJ2-5): SAVISQKPSRDICQRGTSLTIQCQVDSQVTMMFWYRQQPGQSLTLIATANQGSEATYESGFVIDKFPISRPNLTFSTLTVSNMSPEDSSIYLCSVPRGSETQYFGPGTRLLVL.

The gene calls are TRBV6-8 and TRBJ2-3; D call uncertain. This CDR3 spans 16 amino acids. The V gene lost 4 bases and the J gene lost 0 bases, with 14 bases spanning the gap. Germline V lookup: CDR1 MNHGY, CDR2 SAAAGT. The CDR3 DNA follows: TGTGCCAGCAGTTTCGTCGGCACAGCTAGCACAGATACGCAGTATTTT. As protein: CASSFVGTASTDTQYF.

The V and J genes are TRBV18 and TRBJ2-5; D is uncertain. The germline V gene encodes CDR1 KGHSH and CDR2 LQKENI. This CDR3 spans 12 amino acids. V was clipped by 3 bases and J by 4 bases, with 6 bases between them. The CDR3 DNA reads TGTGCCAGCTCACCCTTGGGAGAGACCCAGTACTTC. Translated: CASSPLGETQYF.

The rearrangement joins TRBV10-3 to TRBJ2-3; D gene uncertain. Germline V lookup: CDR1 ENHRY, CDR2 SYGVKD. Trimming shortened V by 0 bases and J by 5 bases, and 6 bases separated the two germline ends. The CDR3 contains 13 residues. CDR3 amino acids: CAISESPGDTQYF. CDR3 nucleotides: TGTGCCATCAGTGAGTCGCCGGGAGATACGCAGTATTTT.

V is TRBV6-8 and J is TRBJ2-7; 11 nucleotides align to TRBD1. V trimming: 0 bases; J trimming: 6 bases; junction bases outside the gene matches: 1. CDR3 length: 14 residues. Per the germline V gene, CDR1 is MNHGY and CDR2 is SAAAGT. The CDR3 spells CASSYSGTGGEQYF. The CDR3, as DNA: TGTGCCAGCAGTTACTCCGGGACAGGGGGCGAGCAGTACTTC.

This clone counts as medium-sized. This chain links TRBV6-8 with TRBJ1-1, with D maybe TRBD1 (6 bases). Germline CDR1 is MNHGY and CDR2 is SAAAGT. V lost 8 bases and J lost 1, with 11 bases in between. The CDR3 extends over 13 amino acids. CDR3 DNA sequence: TGTGCCAGCGGAAGGGGGTCGAACACTGAAGCTTTCTTT. This gives the protein CASGRGSNTEAFF.

The chain has TRBV11-3 and TRBJ2-7; D is uncertain. V gave up 2 bases and J gave up 5 bases, with 16 bases separating them. This CDR3 is 15 amino acids long. Germline V lookup: CDR1 SGHNT, CDR2 YENEEA. The CDR3 DNA sequence: TGTGCCAGCAGCTTATATCAGACCGCATCGGACGAGCAGTACTTC. Translation gives CASSLYQTASDEQYF.

The chain combines TRBV6-8 with TRBJ1-1; TRBD1 is a possible D gene (6 bases). This CDR3 contains 12 residues. Trimming stripped 6 bases from V and 8 bases from J, with 13 bases between. Germline V CDR1 and CDR2: MNHGY, SAAAGT. The CDR3 protein is CASRGGGLEAFF. The CDR3 region has the DNA TGTGCCAGCAGGGGAGGGGGTTTGGAAGCTTTCTTT.

This clone occurred a few times. The chain employs TRBV30 and TRBJ1-2; D ambiguous. This CDR3 has 13 amino acids. CDR1 and CDR2 (germline): GTSNPN, SVGIG (reference sequence). CDR3: CGYAVGANYGYTF. The CDR3 coding sequence is TGTGGCTATGCGGTCGGGGCTAACTATGGCTACACCTTC.

The chain links TRBV11-3 to TRBJ2-7, with TRBD2 matching 8 bases. The CDR3 sequence is 15 residues long. The germline V gene encodes CDR1 SGHNT and CDR2 YENEEA. Losses at the gene ends were 2 bases for V and 5 bases for J; bases not matched to a gene: 8. CDR3 DNA: TGTGCCAGCAGCTTACGGACTAGCTCCATCGACGAGCAGTACTTC. This sequence encodes CASSLRTSSIDEQYF.

The gene calls are TRBV11-3 and TRBJ1-2, with TRBD1 matching over 11 bases. The CDR3 covers 14 residues. With V trimmed by 4 bases and J by 7 bases, 5 bases remained unmatched. Germline V lookup: CDR1 SGHNT, CDR2 YENEEA. The CDR3 spells CASSWGQGGAGYTF. The CDR3 DNA follows: TGTGCCAGCAGCTGGGGACAGGGGGGAGCTGGCTACACCTTC.

This clone was counted only a few times. This chain links TRBV7-6 with TRBJ2-7; D is unresolved. Germline CDR1 reads SGHVS; CDR2 reads FNYEAQ. Trimming cost V 1 base and J 3 bases, with 13 bases left between them. The CDR3 loop spans 15 amino acids. CDR3 in amino acids: CASSLEGGALYEQYF. DNA of the CDR3: TGTGCCAGCAGCTTAGAGGGCGGTGCTCTCTACGAGCAGTACTTC.

V usage is TRBV15 and J usage is TRBJ1-2, with 10 positions matching TRBD1. V was pared by 5 bases and J by 5 bases, with 11 bases of the junction left unmatched. The CDR3 is 16 residues long. Germline values: CDR1 LNHNV, CDR2 YYDKDF (reference sequence). Here the CDR3 reads CATSGAGTGVRYGYTF. CDR3 bases: TGTGCCACCAGCGGCGCCGGGACAGGGGTTCGGTATGGCTACACCTTC. Using reference TRBV15 and TRBJ1-2 for the parts outside the CDR3, the full variable domain is DAMVIQNPRYQVTQFGKPVTLSCSQTLNHNVMYWYQQKSSQAPKLLFHYYDKDFNNEADTPDNFQSRRPNTSFCFLDIRSPGLGDTAMYLCATSGAGTGVRYGYTFGSGTRLTVV.

The V and J genes are TRBV19 and TRBJ1-2; D remains unclear. Germline V gene data show CDR1 as LNHDA and CDR2 as SQIVND (reference sequence). The CDR3 contains 13 residues. V lost 7 bases and J lost 4, with 13 bases in between. CDR3: CASTLVGGYGYTF. DNA of the CDR3: TGTGCCAGTACCCTAGTGGGCGGCTATGGCTACACCTTC.

This clone was observed a handful of times. The V call is TRBV19, the J call TRBJ1-1, with D possibly being TRBD1 (6 bases). Germline CDR1 is LNHDA and CDR2 is SQIVND (reference sequence). Trimming pared 3 bases from V and 5 bases from J, leaving 13 bases between. The CDR3 length is 14 residues. The CDR3 spells CASSITGKWTEAFF. In nucleotides, the CDR3 is TGTGCCAGTAGTATTACAGGGAAGTGGACTGAAGCTTTCTTT.

J is TRBJ2-5 and V is TRBV15, with TRBD2 matching 7 bases. Germline lookup yields CDR1 LNHNV and CDR2 YYDKDF (reference sequence). Trimming took 1 base from V and 6 from J; bases not matched to a gene: 8. The CDR3 runs to 15 residues. CDR3: CATSRVKGLKKTQYF. The CDR3 nucleotides are TGTGCCACCAGCAGAGTAAAGGGACTAAAAAAGACCCAGTACTTC.

Points on this clone: One junction end does not reproduce the germline sequence, and a read error may be involved. The chain links TRBV7-6 to TRBJ2-1; TRBD2 agrees at 13 bases. From germline, CDR1 is SGHVS and CDR2 FNYEAQ. The CDR3 is 18 residues long. The CDR3 region is CASSLAKTSGRPPIEQFF. CDR3 in DNA: TGTGCTAGCAGCTTAGCGAAGACTAGCGGGAGGCCCCCTATTGAGCAGTTCTTC. Looking up the rest from reference TRBV7-6 and TRBJ2-1 gives the full variable domain: GAGVSQSPRYKVTKRGQDVALRCDPISGHVSLYWYRQALGQGPEFLTYFNYEAQQDKSGLPNDRFSAERPEGSISTLTIQRTEQRDSAMYRCASSLAKTSGRPPIEQFFGPGTRLTVL.

V gene TRBV10-2 combines with J gene TRBJ1-2, with 9 bases that match TRBD1. Germline V gene lookup returns CDR1 WSHSY and CDR2 SAAADI. CDR3 size: 14 residues. V was pared by 6 bases and J by 8 bases, with 10 bases of the junction left unmatched. The CDR3 reads CASRENQGTGGYTF. CDR3 nucleotide sequence: TGCGCCAGCAGGGAAAATCAGGGGACAGGGGGCTACACCTTC.

The rearrangement joins TRBV15 to TRBJ1-4, with TRBD1 as a possible D gene (5 bases). Germline CDR1 reads LNHNV; CDR2 reads YYDKDF (reference sequence). V lost 0 bases and J lost 7, with 15 bases in between. The CDR3 contains 16 residues. The DNA of the CDR3 is TGTGCCACCAGCAGAGATAGGGGTGGGTCCCTTGAAAAACTGTTTTTT. Translating gives CATSRDRGGSLEKLFF. The full variable domain, completed using reference TRBV15 and TRBJ1-4, is DAMVIQNPRYQVTQFGKPVTLSCSQTLNHNVMYWYQQKSSQAPKLLFHYYDKDFNNEADTPDNFQSRRPNTSFCFLDIRSPGLGDTAMYLCATSRDRGGSLEKLFFGSGTQLSVL.

This clone came up a few times. The CDR3, as DNA: TGTGCCAGCAGAGACAGGGGGAACACCGGGGAGCTGTTTTTT. It translates to CASRDRGNTGELFF. The V gene is TRBV6-8, the J gene TRBJ2-2; 8 positions match TRBD1. CDR3 length: 14 amino acids. Germline CDR1 and CDR2: MNHGY and SAAAGT. The trim removed 6 bases at V and 1 base at J, leaving 1 base unmatched.

The V and J genes are TRBV23-1 and TRBJ2-4; the match to TRBD1 covers 10 bases. TRBV23-1 is given ORF status, its function remaining uncertain. The length of the CDR3 is 13 residues. J gave up 13 bases and V 6 bases, and 9 bases lay outside the gene matches. CDR3 in DNA: TGCGCCAGCAGCTTGGCGGGGACAGGGGAACAGTACTTC. Its translation: CASSLAGTGEQYF.

This chain joins TRBV7-8 and TRBJ1-1; D is uncertain. CDR1 and CDR2 from the germline V gene are SGHVS and FQNEAQ. The V end was cut by 5 bases, the J end by 0 bases, with 7 bases between. This CDR3 is 13 amino acids long. CDR3 DNA: TGTGCCAGCAGCAGGAGCCTGAACACTGAAGCTTTCTTT. Translating gives CASSRSLNTEAFF.